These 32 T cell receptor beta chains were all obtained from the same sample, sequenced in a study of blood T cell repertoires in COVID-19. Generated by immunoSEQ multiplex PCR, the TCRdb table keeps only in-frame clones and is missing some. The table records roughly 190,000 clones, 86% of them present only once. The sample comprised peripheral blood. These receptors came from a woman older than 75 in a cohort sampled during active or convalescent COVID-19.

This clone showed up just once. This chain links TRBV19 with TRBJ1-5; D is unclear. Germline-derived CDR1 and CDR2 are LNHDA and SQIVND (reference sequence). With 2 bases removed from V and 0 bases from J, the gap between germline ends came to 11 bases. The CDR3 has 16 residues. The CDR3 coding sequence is TGTGCCAGTAGTATAACGGGAGTCCTTAGCAATCAGCCCCAGCATTTT. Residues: CASSITGVLSNQPQHF.

In nucleotides, the CDR3 is TGTGCCAGCACTCTCCGGTACGAGCAGTACTTC. Its translation is CASTLRYEQYF. V usage is TRBV2 and J usage is TRBJ2-7; unclear D gene. Germline values: CDR1 SNHLY, CDR2 FYNNEI. V was trimmed by 7 bases and J by 4 bases, leaving 8 bases between them. CDR3 length: 11 amino acids.

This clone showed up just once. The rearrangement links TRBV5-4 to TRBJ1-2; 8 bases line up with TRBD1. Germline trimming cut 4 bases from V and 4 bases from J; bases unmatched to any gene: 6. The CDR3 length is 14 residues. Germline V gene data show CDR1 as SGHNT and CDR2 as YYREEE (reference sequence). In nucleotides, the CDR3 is TGTGCCAGCAGCCTACAGGGGGAGAGCTATGGCTACACCTTC. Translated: CASSLQGESYGYTF.

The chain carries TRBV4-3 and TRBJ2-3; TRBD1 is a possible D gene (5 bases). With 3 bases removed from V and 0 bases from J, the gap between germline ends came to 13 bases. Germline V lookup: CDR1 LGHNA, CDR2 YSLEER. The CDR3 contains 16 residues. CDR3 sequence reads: CASSQGPPSSTDTQYF. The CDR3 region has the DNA TGCGCCAGCAGCCAGGGGCCCCCCTCTAGCACAGATACGCAGTATTTT.

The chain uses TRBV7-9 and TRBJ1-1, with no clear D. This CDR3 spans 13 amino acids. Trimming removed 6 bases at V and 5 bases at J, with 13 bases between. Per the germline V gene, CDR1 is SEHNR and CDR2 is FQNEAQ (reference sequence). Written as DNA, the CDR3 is TGTGCCAGCAGTCGGACCGGGGAAACTGAAGCTTTCTTT. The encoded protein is CASSRTGETEAFF. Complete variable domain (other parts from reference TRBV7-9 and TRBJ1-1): DTGVSQNPRHKITKRGQNVTFRCDPISEHNRLYWYRQTLGQGPEFLTYFQNEAQLEKSRLLSDRFSAERPKGSFSTLEIQRTEQGDSAMYLCASSRTGETEAFFGQGTRLTVV.

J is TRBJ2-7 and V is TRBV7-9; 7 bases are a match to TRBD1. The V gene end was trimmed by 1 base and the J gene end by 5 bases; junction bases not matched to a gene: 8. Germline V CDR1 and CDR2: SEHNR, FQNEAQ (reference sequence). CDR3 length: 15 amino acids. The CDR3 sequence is CASSLGVQGFHEQYV. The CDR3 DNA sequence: TGTGCCAGCAGCTTAGGAGTACAGGGGTTCCACGAGCAGTACGTC.

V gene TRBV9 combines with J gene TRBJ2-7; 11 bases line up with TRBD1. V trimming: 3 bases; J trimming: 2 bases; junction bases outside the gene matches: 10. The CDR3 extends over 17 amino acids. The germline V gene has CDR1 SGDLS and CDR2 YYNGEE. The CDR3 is CASSARTGTGGAYEQYF. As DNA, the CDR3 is TGTGCCAGCAGCGCCCGGACCGGGACAGGGGGTGCCTACGAGCAGTACTTC.

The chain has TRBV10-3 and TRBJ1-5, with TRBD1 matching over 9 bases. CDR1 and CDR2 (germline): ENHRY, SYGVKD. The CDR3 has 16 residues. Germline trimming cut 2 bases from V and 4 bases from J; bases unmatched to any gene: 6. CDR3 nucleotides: TGTGCCATCAGTGAGGAGGGACAGGGTCGGAATCAGCCCCAGCATTTT. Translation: CAISEEGQGRNQPQHF.

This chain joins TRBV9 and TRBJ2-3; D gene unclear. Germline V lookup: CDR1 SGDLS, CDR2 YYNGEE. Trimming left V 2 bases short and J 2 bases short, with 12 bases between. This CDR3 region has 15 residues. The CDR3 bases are TGTGCCAGCAGCGTTCAAGACTCTGCCACAGATACGCAGTATTTT. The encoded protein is CASSVQDSATDTQYF.

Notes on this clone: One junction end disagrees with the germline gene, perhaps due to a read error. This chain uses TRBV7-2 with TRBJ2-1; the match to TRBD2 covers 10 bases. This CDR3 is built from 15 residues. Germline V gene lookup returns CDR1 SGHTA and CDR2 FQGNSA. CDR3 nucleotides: TGTGCCAGCAGCCTAGCGGGAGAGATCTACAATGAGCAGTTCTTC. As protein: CASSLAGEIYNEQFF.

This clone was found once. In nucleotides, the CDR3 is TGTGCCAGCAGCTTCACTTCTGGGGCCAACGTCCTGACTTTC. Translating gives CASSFTSGANVLTF. J is TRBJ2-6 and V is TRBV7-9; no clear D. The CDR3 runs to 14 residues. V was clipped by 3 bases and J by 1 base, with 4 bases between them. Germline V CDR1 and CDR2: SEHNR, FQNEAQ (reference sequence).

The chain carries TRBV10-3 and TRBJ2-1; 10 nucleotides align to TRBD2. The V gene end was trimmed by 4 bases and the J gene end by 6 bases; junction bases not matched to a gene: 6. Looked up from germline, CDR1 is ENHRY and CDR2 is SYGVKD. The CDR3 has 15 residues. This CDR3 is CAISGVASGGNEQFF. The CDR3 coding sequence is TGTGCCATCAGTGGAGTGGCTAGCGGGGGCAATGAGCAGTTCTTC.

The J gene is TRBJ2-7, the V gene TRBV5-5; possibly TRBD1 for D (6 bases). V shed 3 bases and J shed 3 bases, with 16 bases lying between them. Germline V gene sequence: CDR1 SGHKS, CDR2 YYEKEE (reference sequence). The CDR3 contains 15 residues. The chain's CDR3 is CASSSPRDTIYEQYF. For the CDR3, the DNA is TGTGCCAGCAGCTCACCCCGGGACACAATCTACGAGCAGTACTTC.

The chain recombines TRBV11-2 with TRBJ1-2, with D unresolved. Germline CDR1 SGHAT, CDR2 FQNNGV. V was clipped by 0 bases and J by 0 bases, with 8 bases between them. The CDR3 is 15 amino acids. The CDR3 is CASSLDGLANYGYTF. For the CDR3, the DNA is TGTGCCAGCAGCTTAGATGGTTTAGCTAACTATGGCTACACCTTC.

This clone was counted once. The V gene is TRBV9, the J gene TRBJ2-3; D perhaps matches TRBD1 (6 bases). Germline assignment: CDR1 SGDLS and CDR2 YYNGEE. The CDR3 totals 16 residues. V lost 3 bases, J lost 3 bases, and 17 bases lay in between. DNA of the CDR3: TGTGCCAGCAGCGCCCGACACAAGACAGGAACAGATACGCAGTATTTT. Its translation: CASSARHKTGTDTQYF. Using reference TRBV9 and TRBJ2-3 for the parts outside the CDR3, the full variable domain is DSGVTQTPKHLITATGQRVTLRCSPRSGDLSVYWYQQSLDQGLQFLIQYYNGEERAKGNILERFSAQQFPDLHSELNLSSLELGDSALYFCASSARHKTGTDTQYFGPGTRLTVL.

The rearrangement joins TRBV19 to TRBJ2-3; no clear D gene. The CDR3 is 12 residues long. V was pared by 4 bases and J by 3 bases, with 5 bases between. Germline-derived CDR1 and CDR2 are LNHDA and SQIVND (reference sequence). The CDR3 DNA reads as TGTGCCAGTAGTAAAGCGACAGATACGCAGTATTTT. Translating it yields CASSKATDTQYF.

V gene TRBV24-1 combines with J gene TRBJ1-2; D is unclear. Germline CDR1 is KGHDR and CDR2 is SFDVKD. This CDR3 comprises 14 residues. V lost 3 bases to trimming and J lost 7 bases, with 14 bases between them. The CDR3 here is CATSDRVSIVGYTF. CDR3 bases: TGTGCCACCAGTGATCGGGTGTCTATCGTTGGCTACACCTTC.

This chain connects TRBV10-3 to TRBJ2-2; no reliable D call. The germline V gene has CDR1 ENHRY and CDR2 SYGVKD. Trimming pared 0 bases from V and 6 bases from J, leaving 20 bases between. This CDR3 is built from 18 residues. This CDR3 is CAISESMWSLVDAGELFF. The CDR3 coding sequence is TGTGCCATCAGTGAGTCGATGTGGAGTCTTGTTGACGCCGGGGAGCTGTTTTTT.

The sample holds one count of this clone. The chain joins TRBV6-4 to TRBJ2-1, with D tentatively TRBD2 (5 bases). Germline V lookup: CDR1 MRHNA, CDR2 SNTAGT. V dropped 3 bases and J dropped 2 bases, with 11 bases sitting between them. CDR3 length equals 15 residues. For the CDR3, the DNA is TGTGCCAGCAGTGAAGCGGCTACCCCCTACAATGAGCAGTTCTTC. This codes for CASSEAATPYNEQFF.

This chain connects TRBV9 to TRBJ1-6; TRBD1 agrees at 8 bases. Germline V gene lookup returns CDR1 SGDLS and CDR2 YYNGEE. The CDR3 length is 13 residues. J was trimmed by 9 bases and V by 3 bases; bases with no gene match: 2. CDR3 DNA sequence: TGTGCCAGCAGCGGACAGGGGAGTTCACCCCTCCACTTT. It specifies CASSGQGSSPLHF.

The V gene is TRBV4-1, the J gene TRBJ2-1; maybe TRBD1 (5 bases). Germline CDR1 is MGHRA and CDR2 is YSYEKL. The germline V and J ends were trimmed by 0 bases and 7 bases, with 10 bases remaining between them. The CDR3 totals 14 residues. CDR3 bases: TGCGCCAGCAGCCAAGATCTCAGGGTAAATGAGCAGTTCTTC. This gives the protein CASSQDLRVNEQFF.

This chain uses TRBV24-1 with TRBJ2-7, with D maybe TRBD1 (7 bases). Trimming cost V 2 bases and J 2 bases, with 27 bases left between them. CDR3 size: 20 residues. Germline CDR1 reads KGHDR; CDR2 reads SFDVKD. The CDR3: CATSDWGMGQGGKTTYEQYV. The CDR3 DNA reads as TGTGCCACCAGTGATTGGGGGATGGGGCAGGGGGGCAAAACCACCTACGAGCAGTACGTC.

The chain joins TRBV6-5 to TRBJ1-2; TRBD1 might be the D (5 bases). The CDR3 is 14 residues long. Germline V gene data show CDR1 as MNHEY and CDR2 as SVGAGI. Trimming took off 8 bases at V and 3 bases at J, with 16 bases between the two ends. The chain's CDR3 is CASRRGGADYGYTF. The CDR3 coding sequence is TGTGCCAGCCGACGGGGAGGGGCGGACTATGGCTACACCTTC.

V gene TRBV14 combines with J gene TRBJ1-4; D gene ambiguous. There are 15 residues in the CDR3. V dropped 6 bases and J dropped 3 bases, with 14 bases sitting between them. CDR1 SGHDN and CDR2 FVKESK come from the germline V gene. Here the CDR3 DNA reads TGTGCCAGCAGTCCGTTCCCGTCCGCTAATGAAAAACTGTTTTTT. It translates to CASSPFPSANEKLFF.

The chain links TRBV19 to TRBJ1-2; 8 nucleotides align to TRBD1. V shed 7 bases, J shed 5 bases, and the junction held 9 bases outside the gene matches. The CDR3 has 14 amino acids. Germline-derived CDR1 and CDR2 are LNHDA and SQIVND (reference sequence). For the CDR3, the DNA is TGTGCCAGTACTCTCAGGGGGCAGGGGTATGGCTACACCTTC. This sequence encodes CASTLRGQGYGYTF.

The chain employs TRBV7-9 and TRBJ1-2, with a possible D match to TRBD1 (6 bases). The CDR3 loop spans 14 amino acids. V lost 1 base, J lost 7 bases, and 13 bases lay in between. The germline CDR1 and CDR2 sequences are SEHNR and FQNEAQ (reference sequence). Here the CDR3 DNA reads TGTGCCAGCAGCTTAGAAGCCAGGGGACGTGGCTACACCTTC. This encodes CASSLEARGRGYTF. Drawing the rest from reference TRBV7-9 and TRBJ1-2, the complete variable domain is DTGVSQNPRHKITKRGQNVTFRCDPISEHNRLYWYRQTLGQGPEFLTYFQNEAQLEKSRLLSDRFSAERPKGSFSTLEIQRTEQGDSAMYLCASSLEARGRGYTFGSGTRLTVV.

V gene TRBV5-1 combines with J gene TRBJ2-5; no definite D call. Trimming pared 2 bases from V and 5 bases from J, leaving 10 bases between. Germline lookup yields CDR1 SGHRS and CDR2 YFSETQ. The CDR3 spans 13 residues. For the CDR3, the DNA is TGCGCCAGCAGCTTAGAAAGCCGGGAGACCCAGTACTTC. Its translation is CASSLESRETQYF.

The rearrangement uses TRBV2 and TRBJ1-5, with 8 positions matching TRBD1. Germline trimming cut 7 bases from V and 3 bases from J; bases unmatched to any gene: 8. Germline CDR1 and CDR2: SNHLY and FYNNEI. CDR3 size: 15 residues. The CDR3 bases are TGTGCCAGCACCGCAGACAGGGGTTTCAATCAGCCCCAGCATTTT. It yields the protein CASTADRGFNQPQHF.

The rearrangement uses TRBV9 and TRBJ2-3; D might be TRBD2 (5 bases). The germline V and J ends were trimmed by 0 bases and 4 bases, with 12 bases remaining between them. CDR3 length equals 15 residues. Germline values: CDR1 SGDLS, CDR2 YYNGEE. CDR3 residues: CASSVGGPRADTQYF. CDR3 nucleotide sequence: TGTGCCAGCAGCGTAGGAGGGCCGAGGGCAGATACGCAGTATTTT.

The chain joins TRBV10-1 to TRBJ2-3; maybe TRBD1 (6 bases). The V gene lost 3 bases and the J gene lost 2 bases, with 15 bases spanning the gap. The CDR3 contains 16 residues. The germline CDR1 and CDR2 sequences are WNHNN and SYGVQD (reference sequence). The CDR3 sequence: CASSDRQGTFTDTQYF. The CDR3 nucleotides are TGCGCCAGCAGTGATAGGCAGGGGACGTTCACAGATACGCAGTATTTT.

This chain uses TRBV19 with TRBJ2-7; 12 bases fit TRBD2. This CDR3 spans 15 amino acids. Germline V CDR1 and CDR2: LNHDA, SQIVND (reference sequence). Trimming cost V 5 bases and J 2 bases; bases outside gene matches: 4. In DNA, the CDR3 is TGTGCCAGTAGTCCGTCTAGCGGGGGGGCCTACGAGCAGTACTTC. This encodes CASSPSSGGAYEQYF.

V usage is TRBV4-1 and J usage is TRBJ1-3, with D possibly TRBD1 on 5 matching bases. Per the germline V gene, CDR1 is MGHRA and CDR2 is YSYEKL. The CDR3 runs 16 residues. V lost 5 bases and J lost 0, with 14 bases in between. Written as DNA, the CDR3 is TGCGCCAGCAGCAAGGGGTCCGCGAGCTCTGGAAACACCATATATTTT. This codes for CASSKGSASSGNTIYF.